A single TCR beta chain is shown here with its context. This sample stems from a study of blood T cell repertoires in COVID-19. About the study: Spain, Italy and the United States supplied samples that represented acute and convalescent COVID-19. PBMCs, B-cell-depleted T cells, or T cells were the source of the cDNA or gDNA that made up the material.

Trimming pared 1 base from V and 6 bases from J, leaving 15 bases between. The germline gives CDR1 LGHDT, CDR2 YNNKEL (reference sequence). This CDR3 comprises 15 residues. As processed by the authors: From reference gene primer amplification, estimates of nucleated cell counts were derived. Assay: immunoSEQ multiplex PCR; the TCRdb copy retains only in-frame clones and omits some. That table is the source of V, J and clone size, and D and trimming were worked out from the DNA. The sample yields about 140,000 clones, about 80% seen once. The specimen sequenced was peripheral blood. The TCR sequence derives from a woman aged 60-75 years with acute or convalescent COVID-19. V usage is TRBV3-1 (or the pseudogene TRBV3-2) and J usage is TRBJ1-1; a possible D gene is TRBD1 (5 bases). The CDR3 reads CASSQGPGVTAEAFF. The CDR3 DNA is TGTGCCAGCAGCCAAGGACCGGGGGTAACGGCTGAAGCTTTCTTT.